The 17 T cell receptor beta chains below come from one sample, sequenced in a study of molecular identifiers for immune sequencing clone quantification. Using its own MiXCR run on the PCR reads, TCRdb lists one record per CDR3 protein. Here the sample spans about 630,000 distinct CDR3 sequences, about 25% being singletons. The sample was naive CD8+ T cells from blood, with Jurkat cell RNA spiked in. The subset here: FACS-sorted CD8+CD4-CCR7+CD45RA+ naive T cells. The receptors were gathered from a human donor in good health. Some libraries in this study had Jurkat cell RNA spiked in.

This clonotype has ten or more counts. CDR3 loop: CASSTNEQYF. CDR3 DNA: TGCGCCAGCAGCACGAACGAGCAGTACTTC. The chain is built from TRBV5-1 and TRBJ2-7, with D hard to call. CDR3 length: 10 amino acids. Trimming cost V 4 bases and J 5 bases, with 4 bases left between them. Germline assignment: CDR1 SGHRS and CDR2 YFSETQ. Looking up the rest from reference TRBV5-1 and TRBJ2-7 gives the full variable domain: KAGVTQTPRYLIKTRGQQVTLSCSPISGHRSVSWYQQTPGQGLQFLFEYFSETQRNKGNFPGRFSGRQFSNSRSEMNVSTLELGDSALYLCASSTNEQYFGPGTRLTVT.

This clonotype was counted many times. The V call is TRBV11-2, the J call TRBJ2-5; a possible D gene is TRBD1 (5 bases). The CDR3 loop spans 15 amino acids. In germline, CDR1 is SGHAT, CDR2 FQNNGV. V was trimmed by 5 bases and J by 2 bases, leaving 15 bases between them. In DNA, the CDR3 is TGTGCCAGCAGCCGCATCTTTAGGACACAAGAGACCCAGTACTTC. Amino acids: CASSRIFRTQETQYF.

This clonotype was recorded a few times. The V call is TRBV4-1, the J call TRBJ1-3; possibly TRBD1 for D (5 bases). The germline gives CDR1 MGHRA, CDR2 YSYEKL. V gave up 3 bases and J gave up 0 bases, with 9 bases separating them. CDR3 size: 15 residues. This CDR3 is CASSQGGTSGNTIYF. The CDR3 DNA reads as TGCGCCAGCAGCCAGGGAGGGACCTCTGGAAACACCATATATTTT.

CDR3 loop: CASSGGWANTGELFF. In nucleotides, the CDR3 is TGTGCCAGCAGTGGAGGATGGGCGAACACCGGGGAGCTGTTTTTT. V gene TRBV6-5 combines with J gene TRBJ2-2, with D perhaps matching TRBD2 (5 bases). The CDR3 is made up of 15 amino acids. Trimming removed 5 bases from V and 0 bases from J, with 10 bases in between. Germline V gene lookup returns CDR1 MNHEY and CDR2 SVGAGI.

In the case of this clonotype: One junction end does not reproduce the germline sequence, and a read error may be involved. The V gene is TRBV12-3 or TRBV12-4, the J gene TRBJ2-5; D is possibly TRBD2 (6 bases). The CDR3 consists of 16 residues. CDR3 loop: CASSLGTSRNHETQYF. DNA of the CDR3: TGTGCCAGTAGTTTAGGTACTAGCCGCAATCATGAGACCCAGTACTTC.

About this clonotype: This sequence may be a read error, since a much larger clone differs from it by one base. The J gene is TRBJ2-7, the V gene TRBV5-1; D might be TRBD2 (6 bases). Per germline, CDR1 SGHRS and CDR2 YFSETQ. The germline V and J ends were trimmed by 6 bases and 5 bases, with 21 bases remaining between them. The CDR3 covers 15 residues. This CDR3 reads CASNSMTSSFDEQYF. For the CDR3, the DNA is TGCGCCAGCAACTCGATGACTAGTTCCTTTGACGAGCAGTACTTC.

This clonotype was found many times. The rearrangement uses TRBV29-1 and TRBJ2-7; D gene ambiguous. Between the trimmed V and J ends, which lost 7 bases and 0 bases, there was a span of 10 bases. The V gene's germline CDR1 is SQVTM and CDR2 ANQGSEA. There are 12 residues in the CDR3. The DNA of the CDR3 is TGCAGCGCACGCGAGAGCTCCTACGAGCAGTACTTC. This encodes CSARESSYEQYF.

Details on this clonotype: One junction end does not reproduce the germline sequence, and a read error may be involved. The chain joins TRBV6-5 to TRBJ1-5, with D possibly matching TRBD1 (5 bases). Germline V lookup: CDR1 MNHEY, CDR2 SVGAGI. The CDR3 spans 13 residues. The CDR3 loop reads CASSYRGDPPPPF. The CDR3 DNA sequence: TGTGCCAGCAGTTACCGGGGGGATCCGCCCCCGCCTTTT.

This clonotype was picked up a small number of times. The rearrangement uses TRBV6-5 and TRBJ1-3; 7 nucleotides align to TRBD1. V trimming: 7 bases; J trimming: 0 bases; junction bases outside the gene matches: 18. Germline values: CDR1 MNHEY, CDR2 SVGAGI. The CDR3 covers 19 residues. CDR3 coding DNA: TGTGCCAGCACCCCCGGGACAGTAAATAGATATTACTCTGGAAACACCATATATTTT. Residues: CASTPGTVNRYYSGNTIYF.

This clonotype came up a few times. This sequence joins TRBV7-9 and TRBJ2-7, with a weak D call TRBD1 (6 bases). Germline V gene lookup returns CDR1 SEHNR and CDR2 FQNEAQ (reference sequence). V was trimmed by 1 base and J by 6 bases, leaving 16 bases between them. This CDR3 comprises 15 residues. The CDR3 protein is CASSLGTGSPGEQYF. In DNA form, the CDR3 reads TGTGCCAGCAGCTTAGGCACAGGGTCTCCCGGCGAGCAGTACTTC.

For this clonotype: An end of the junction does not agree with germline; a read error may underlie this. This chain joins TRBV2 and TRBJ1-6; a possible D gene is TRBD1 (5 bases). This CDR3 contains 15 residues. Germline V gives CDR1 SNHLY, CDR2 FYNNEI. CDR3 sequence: CASSGDSNYNSPLRF. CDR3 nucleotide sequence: TGTGCCAGCAGTGGCGACAGTAATTATAATTCACCCCTCCGCTTT.

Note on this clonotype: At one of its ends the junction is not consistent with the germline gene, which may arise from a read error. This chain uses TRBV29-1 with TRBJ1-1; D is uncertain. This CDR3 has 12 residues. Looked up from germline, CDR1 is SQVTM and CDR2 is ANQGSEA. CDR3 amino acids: CTVQSMNTEAFF. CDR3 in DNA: TGCACCGTTCAAAGCATGAACACCGAAGCTTTCTTT. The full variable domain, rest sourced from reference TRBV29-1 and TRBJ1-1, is SAVISQKPSRDICQRGTSLTIQCQVDSQVTMMFWYRQQPGQSLTLIATANQGSEATYESGFVIDKFPISRPNLTFSTLTVSNMSPEDSSIYLCTVQSMNTEAFFGQGTRLTVV.

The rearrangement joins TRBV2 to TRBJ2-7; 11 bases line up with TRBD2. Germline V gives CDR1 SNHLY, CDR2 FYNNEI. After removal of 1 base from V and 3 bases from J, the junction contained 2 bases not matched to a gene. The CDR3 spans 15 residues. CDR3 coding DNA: TGTGCCAGCAGTGAAGGACTAGCGGGGAGCTACGAGCAGTACTTC. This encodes CASSEGLAGSYEQYF.

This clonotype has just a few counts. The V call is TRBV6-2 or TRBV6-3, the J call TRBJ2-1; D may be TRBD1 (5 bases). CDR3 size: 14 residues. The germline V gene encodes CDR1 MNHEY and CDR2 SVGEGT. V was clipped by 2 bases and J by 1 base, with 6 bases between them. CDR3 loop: CASSYAGSYNEQFF. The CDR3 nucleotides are TGTGCCAGCAGTTACGCAGGGTCCTACAATGAGCAGTTCTTC.

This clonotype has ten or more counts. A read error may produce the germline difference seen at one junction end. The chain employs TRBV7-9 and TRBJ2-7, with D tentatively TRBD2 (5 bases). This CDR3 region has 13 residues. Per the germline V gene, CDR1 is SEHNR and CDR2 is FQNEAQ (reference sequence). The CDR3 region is CASSLEVSYEQYF. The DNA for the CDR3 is TGCGCCAGCAGCTTGGAGGTCTCCTACGAGCAGTACTTC.

In DNA, the CDR3 is TGCGCCAGCAACCCCGGCGGGATCCACGAGCAGTACTTC. Its protein is CASNPGGIHEQYF. V and J are TRBV10-1 and TRBJ2-7, with a weak D call TRBD2 (6 bases). Germline lookup yields CDR1 WNHNN and CDR2 SYGVQD (reference sequence). Trimming took 7 bases from V and 5 from J, leaving 15 bases between them. This CDR3 contains 13 residues.

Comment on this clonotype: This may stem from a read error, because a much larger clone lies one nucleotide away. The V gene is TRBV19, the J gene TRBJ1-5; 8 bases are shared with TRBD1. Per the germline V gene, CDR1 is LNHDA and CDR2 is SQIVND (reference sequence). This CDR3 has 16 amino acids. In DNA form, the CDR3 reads TGTGCCACCGCGGACAGGGACCAATATAGCAATCAGCGCCAGCATTTT. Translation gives CATADRDQYSNQRQHF.